The subject of this entry is one TCR beta chain. Its cognate antigen is unknown. This entry is derived from a study of T cells expressing NK-cell markers. At the level of the study: HCMV seropositivity characterized most of the eight sequenced donors, and seronegativity one. Findings and caveats of the study: One observes that, in a handful of donors, these clonotypes were also the leading ones within the CD3+CD56-NKG2C+ fraction. Dominant NKG2C+ clonotypes accounted for roughly 1.0-7.0% of CD8+ T cells in about 6 donors.

Germline V lookup: CDR1 DFQATT, CDR2 SNEGSKA (reference sequence). The CDR3 runs to 15 residues. The cDNA for TCR beta came from 5'RACE template switching with UMIs. Using the 5' RACE reads, TCRdb records one entry per CDR3 protein without DNA. Here the sample table reports 440,000 or so distinct CDR3 sequences. Sequences were obtained from blood T cells: a sorted CD56 or NKG2C T cell subset, CD4+ or CD8+ T cells, or bulk PBMC T cells (not recorded which). This receptor was identified in a woman between 18 and 69 years old in good health. The genes are TRBV20-1 and TRBJ1-6; there is no DNA to check the TCRdb D call of TRBD1. The CDR3 reads CSAREGQGRSSPLHF.